These T cell receptor beta chains were read from a single sample in a study of T-cell reconstitution after alpha-beta-depleted transplantation in children. TCRdb re-derived calls from the PCR reads in MiXCR, one entry per CDR3 protein. The sample lists around 270,000 distinct CDR3 sequences; 10% were seen once. This sample comprised PBMCs, obtained before TCRalphabeta/CD19-depleted stem cell transplant. These receptors were collected from a boy under two years old with acute myeloid leukemia, due to receive a stem cell transplant. Each CDR3 is given with its conserved first and last residue. The D gene is left open where the match is weak. Not all rows give a size; the values are once, few, many and, for expanded clones, a class.

clone_size	j_call	d_call	v_call	cdr3_nt	cdr3_aa
many	TRBJ2-5	-	TRBV10-3	TGTGCCATCAATTCAGGCCAGGGTCAAGAGACCCAGTACTTC	CAINSGQGQETQYF
many	TRBJ2-3	-	TRBV12-3/TRBV12-4	TGTGCCAGCAGTTTACCCGATCCCCCGTCTCCTTCAGCCCCCATAGATACGCAGTATTTT	CASSLPDPPSPSAPIDTQYF
many	TRBJ2-7	-	TRBV5-1	TGCGCCAGCAGCTTGGAACGGCCCTCCTACGAGCAGTACTTC	CASSLERPSYEQYF
many	TRBJ1-1	-	TRBV6-2/TRBV6-3	TGTGCCAGCTACAGGAACACTGAAGCTTTCTTT	CASYRNTEAFF
many	TRBJ2-7	-	TRBV5-1	TGCGCCAGCAGCTTGGGCCTCCGACTGAGAGCTGAAGACGAGCAGTACTTC	CASSLGLRLRAEDEQYF
-	TRBJ2-3	-	TRBV6-1	TGTGCCAGCATCCGATCATATCTATATAGCACAGATACGCAGTATTTT	CASIRSYLYSTDTQYF
many	TRBJ2-4	TRBD2	TRBV6-2/TRBV6-3	TGTGCCAGCAGTTACTTTAAGCGGGAACACTTGTACTTC	CASSYFKREHLYF
many	TRBJ2-1	-	TRBV4-3	TGCGCCAGCAGCCAAGACAGGGATTACAATGAGCAGTTCTTC	CASSQDRDYNEQFF
many	TRBJ2-7	-	TRBV7-9	TGTGCCAGCAGCTATTCAGGGAACTCCTACGAGCAGTACTTC	CASSYSGNSYEQYF
many	TRBJ2-1	TRBD1	TRBV7-9	TGTGCCAGCAGCTCCACAGGGGGGCACTTCTTC	CASSSTGGHFF
many	TRBJ2-2	-	TRBV5-1	TGCGCCAGCAGCTGGGAAAGTAGTGTTACCGGGGAGCTGTTTTTT	CASSWESSVTGELFF
many	TRBJ1-2	-	TRBV12-3/TRBV12-4	TGTGCCAGCAGTTTTGGAGGGATCGGCTACACCTTC	CASSFGGIGYTF
few	TRBJ1-1	-	TRBV3-1	TGTGCCAGCAGCCAAGGGTGGGCAGAAGCTTTCTTT	CASSQGWAEAFF
many	TRBJ1-5	-	TRBV18	TGTGCCAGCTCACAGGGTCTAGATCAGCCCCAGCATTTT	CASSQGLDQPQHF
many	TRBJ2-3	-	TRBV5-6	TGTGCCAGCAGCTTGGAAGGGGGAAAGACCGATACGCAGTATTTT	CASSLEGGKTDTQYF
many	TRBJ2-7	TRBD1	TRBV28	TGTGCCAGCAGTTTGTTTACACAGGGGGCGAGGGACGAGCAGTACTTC	CASSLFTQGARDEQYF
-	TRBJ1-5	-	TRBV7-2	TGTGCCAGCAGCTTAACTGGGAGCTTTTGGGGTAATCAGCCCCAGCATTTT	CASSLTGSFWGNQPQHF
many	TRBJ2-1	TRBD2	TRBV28	TGTGCCAGCAGTAGCGGGAAAATAAATGAGCAGTTCTTC	CASSSGKINEQFF
-	TRBJ1-2	TRBD1	TRBV20-1	TGCAGTACTCTCGGACAGGTTGGGGGCTACACCTTC	CSTLGQVGGYTF